A single sample is the source of the 15 T cell receptor beta chains below, sequenced in a study of response to subunit inactivated influenza vaccine. TCRdb re-called the RT-PCR reads with MiXCR, one entry per CDR3 protein. This repertoire shows roughly 500,000 distinct CDR3 sequences, more than 15% found once; its top ten account for less than 4%. The starting material was CD4+ T cells sorted from PBMCs, obtained approximately 25 months after vaccination. The receptors stem from a man between 50 and 75 years old who received an inactivated influenza vaccine.

The chain has TRBV5-1 and TRBJ2-1; 7 bases are shared with TRBD1. CDR1 and CDR2 (germline): SGHRS, YFSETQ. The V and J ends lost 2 bases and 6 bases, in that order; junction bases with no gene match: 5. The CDR3 is 14 amino acids. As DNA, the CDR3 is TGCGCCAGCAGCTTCGGACAGGCCTCCAATGAGCAGTTCTTC. Protein sequence: CASSFGQASNEQFF.

CDR3 sequence (DNA): TGTGCCAGCAGTCCCAGGGGGCATAGCAATCAGCCCCAGCATTTT. Protein: CASSPRGHSNQPQHF. The chain joins TRBV6-2 or TRBV6-3 to TRBJ1-5; TRBD1 aligns across 8 bases. V lost 5 bases to trimming and J lost 0 bases; unmatched junction nucleotides: 3. This CDR3 comprises 15 residues. Germline lookup yields CDR1 MNHEY and CDR2 SVGEGT.

The chain uses TRBV28 and TRBJ1-5, with a tentative D call TRBD1 (5 bases). This CDR3 comprises 15 residues. The germline gives CDR1 MDHEN, CDR2 SYDVKM. The V gene lost 5 bases and the J gene lost 2 bases, with 13 bases spanning the gap. DNA of the CDR3: TGTGCCAGCAGTCCTCCCGAACAGGGCAATCAGCCCCAGCATTTT. It yields the protein CASSPPEQGNQPQHF.

This clonotype appeared a few times. The J gene is TRBJ1-1, the V gene TRBV4-1; D is possibly TRBD1 (6 bases). The CDR3 extends over 17 amino acids. Germline-derived CDR1 and CDR2 are MGHRA and YSYEKL. Between the trimmed V and J ends, which lost 1 base and 0 bases, there was a span of 15 bases. CDR3 sequence reads: CASSQVGGGHLNTEAFF. CDR3 DNA: TGCGCCAGCAGCCAAGTAGGGGGGGGACACCTGAACACTGAAGCTTTCTTT.

This clonotype was observed many times. V gene TRBV27 combines with J gene TRBJ2-5; D not resolved. CDR3 length: 14 amino acids. The germline V and J ends were trimmed by 2 bases and 6 bases, with 13 bases remaining between them. Germline CDR1 reads MNHEY; CDR2 reads SMNVEV (reference sequence). The CDR3 coding sequence is TGTGCCAGCAGTTTAGCTCCGAATAAACAGACCCAGTACTTC. Translated: CASSLAPNKQTQYF.

This chain uses TRBV15 with TRBJ2-3; 7 bases match TRBD1. Per the germline V gene, CDR1 is LNHNV and CDR2 is YYDKDF (reference sequence). V dropped 2 bases and J dropped 6; count of bases not matched to a gene: 5. The CDR3 runs 14 residues. DNA of the CDR3: TGTGCCACCAGCAGATCACAGGGGCAGGATACGCAGTATTTT. This sequence encodes CATSRSQGQDTQYF.

The genes are TRBV24-1 and TRBJ1-2; 11 nucleotides align to TRBD1. Germline V lookup: CDR1 KGHDR, CDR2 SFDVKD. Trimming cost V 5 bases and J 4 bases; bases outside gene matches: 11. The CDR3 spans 17 residues. The CDR3 here is CATSGRPGQGGGYGYTF. CDR3 nucleotide sequence: TGTGCCACCAGTGGGCGACCGGGACAGGGGGGAGGCTATGGCTACACCTTC.

This chain connects TRBV12-3 or TRBV12-4 to TRBJ2-7, with D unclear. V shed 1 base and J shed 5 bases, with 6 bases lying between them. The CDR3 length is 12 residues. CDR3 protein: CASSLGTHEQYF. As DNA, the CDR3 is TGTGCCAGCAGTTTAGGGACCCACGAGCAGTACTTC.

The chain recombines TRBV7-2 with TRBJ2-3; no clear D. Trimming pared 2 bases from V and 2 bases from J, leaving 11 bases between. Germline V CDR1 and CDR2: SGHTA, FQGNSA. The CDR3 runs 15 residues. CDR3 sequence (DNA): TGTGCCAGCAGCTTACCATCTGGGATCACAGATACGCAGTATTTT. Translated: CASSLPSGITDTQYF.

The rearrangement uses TRBV5-1 and TRBJ2-3; D remains unclear. V was pared by 4 bases and J by 0 bases, with 9 bases between. This CDR3 spans 14 amino acids. Per the germline V gene, CDR1 is SGHRS and CDR2 is YFSETQ. CDR3 sequence (DNA): TGCGCCAGCAGCACAACGTCTAGCACAGATACGCAGTATTTT. Protein sequence: CASSTTSSTDTQYF.

This clonotype has only a few counts. This chain connects TRBV27 to TRBJ1-5; a weak D match, TRBD1 (5 bases). The CDR3 is made up of 14 amino acids. CDR1 and CDR2 from the germline V gene are MNHEY and SMNVEV (reference sequence). Trimming shortened V by 0 bases and J by 7 bases, and 10 bases separated the two germline ends. The CDR3 nucleotides are TGTGCCAGCAGTTTATCAGGGGCAGGGCAGCCCCAGCATTTT. Residues: CASSLSGAGQPQHF.

This clonotype has only a few counts. The chain links TRBV5-1 to TRBJ1-2, with TRBD1 identical over 10 bases. Germline-derived CDR1 and CDR2 are SGHRS and YFSETQ. The CDR3 has 15 residues. Trimming at V came to 4 bases and at J to 4 bases, leaving 7 bases not matched to a gene. This CDR3 reads CASSRRDRGSYGYTF. The CDR3 DNA reads as TGCGCCAGCAGCCGGAGGGACAGGGGATCCTATGGCTACACCTTC.

This clonotype was seen only a few times. The chain employs TRBV6-5 and TRBJ1-6; no clear D gene. V dropped 0 bases and J dropped 0 bases, with 9 bases sitting between them. Germline assignment: CDR1 MNHEY and CDR2 SVGAGI. This CDR3 has 17 amino acids. CDR3 region: CASSYSKGSSYNSPLHF. For the CDR3, the DNA is TGTGCCAGCAGTTACTCGAAAGGGAGCTCCTATAATTCACCCCTCCACTTT.

This clonotype was detected many times. The chain combines TRBV20-1 with TRBJ2-7; the D gene is possibly TRBD2 (5 bases). The length of the CDR3 is 14 residues. In germline, CDR1 is DFQATT, CDR2 SNEGSKA (reference sequence). The germline V and J ends were trimmed by 7 bases and 4 bases, with 20 bases remaining between them. CDR3 DNA: TGCAGTGGCTCAGACGAGGGAGTAGGGTACGAGCAGTACTTC. This translates into CSGSDEGVGYEQYF.

The chain couples TRBV7-9 to TRBJ2-5; 9 bases match TRBD2. Germline trimming cut 3 bases from V and 5 bases from J; bases unmatched to any gene: 10. This CDR3 is 16 amino acids long. Germline lookup yields CDR1 SEHNR and CDR2 FQNEAQ (reference sequence). The CDR3 DNA sequence: TGTGCCAGCAGCTTTCCCGCGGGAGGGCCGGGGGAGACCCAGTACTTC. It encodes CASSFPAGGPGETQYF.